The 5 T cell receptor beta chains below all came from one sample that was sequenced in a study of blood T cells in healthy people across ages. Sample-barcoded 5' priming and a J-beta primer mix drove a second PCR of roughly 6 to 12 cycles. Via MiXCR, TCRdb re-called the 5' RACE reads, giving one row per CDR3 protein. Here the sample spans 1,800,000 or so distinct CDR3 sequences, 30% to 40% being singletons. The sequenced sample was blood. All receptors come from a human donor in good health.

This clonotype was seen only once. Germline and junction disagree at one end, which may indicate a read error. V gene TRBV11-1 combines with J gene TRBJ2-1; D uncertain. Germline V CDR1 and CDR2: SGHAT, FQDESV (reference sequence). CDR3 size: 13 residues. The CDR3: CASSFSRYNERFF. For the CDR3, the DNA is TGTGCCAGCAGCTTTTCCAGGTACAATGAGCGGTTCTTC.

The J gene is TRBJ1-2, the V gene TRBV4-1; D is uncertain. The CDR3 has 15 amino acids. Germline lookup yields CDR1 MGHRA and CDR2 YSYEKL. The V end was cut by 4 bases, the J end by 2 bases, with 14 bases between. The CDR3 DNA follows: TGCGCCAGCAGCCTAGACCGCCCAGGAAACTATGGCTACACCTTC. Translated: CASSLDRPGNYGYTF.

Notes on this clonotype: Germline is not matched at one junction end, which may reflect a read error. CDR3 in amino acids: CAGSLVRDTQYF. The DNA of the CDR3 is TGTGCCGGCAGCTTAGTCCGAGATACGCAGTATTTT. This chain joins TRBV7-2 and TRBJ2-3; D gene uncertain. The CDR3 consists of 12 residues. Germline V CDR1 and CDR2: SGHTA, FQGNSA.

This clonotype was seen more than once but under ten times. This chain links TRBV2 with TRBJ2-2; D is ambiguous. The germline gives CDR1 SNHLY, CDR2 FYNNEI. The CDR3 runs to 15 residues. V was pared by 2 bases and J by 1 base, with 8 bases between. The CDR3 sequence: CASSESGMNTGELFF. CDR3 DNA sequence: TGTGCCAGCAGTGAATCTGGGATGAACACCGGGGAGCTGTTTTTT.

The V call is TRBV12-3 or TRBV12-4, the J call TRBJ1-2, with D tentatively TRBD1 (5 bases). V dropped 6 bases and J dropped 1 base, with 12 bases sitting between them. The CDR3 contains 14 residues. The CDR3 spells CASSPSQDNYGYTF. CDR3 DNA: TGTGCCAGCAGCCCCTCACAGGATAACTATGGCTACACCTTC.